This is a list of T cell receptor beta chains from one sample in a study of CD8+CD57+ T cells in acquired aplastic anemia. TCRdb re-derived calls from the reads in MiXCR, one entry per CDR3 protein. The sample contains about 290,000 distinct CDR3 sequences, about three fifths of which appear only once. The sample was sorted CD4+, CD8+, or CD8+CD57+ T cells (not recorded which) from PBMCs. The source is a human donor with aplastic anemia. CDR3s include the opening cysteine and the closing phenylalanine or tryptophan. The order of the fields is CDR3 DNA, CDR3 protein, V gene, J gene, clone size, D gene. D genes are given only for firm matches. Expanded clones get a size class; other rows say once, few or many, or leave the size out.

cdr3_nt: TGCAGCGTTGAATTTTTAGCGGGAGACACTGAGGCTTTCTTT; cdr3_aa: CSVEFLAGDTEAFF; v_call: TRBV29-1; j_call: TRBJ1-1; clone_size: .; d_call: .
cdr3_nt: TGTGCCAGCAGCCCCAGCGGGAGCACAGGTCGTGATTTT; cdr3_aa: CASSPSGSTGRDF; v_call: TRBV7-9; j_call: TRBJ2-3; clone_size: few; d_call: TRBD2
cdr3_nt: TGTGCCAGCATGCGGGGGATCCACGAGCAGTACTTC; cdr3_aa: CASMRGIHEQYF; v_call: TRBV2; j_call: TRBJ2-7; clone_size: few; d_call: TRBD2
cdr3_nt: TGTGCCAGCAGCCCCCAGGGGGGAAGCCAAGAGACCCAGTACTTC; cdr3_aa: CASSPQGGSQETQYF; v_call: TRBV5-4; j_call: TRBJ2-5; clone_size: once; d_call: .
cdr3_nt: TGTGCCTGGAGTGCTACATACGAGCAGTACTTC; cdr3_aa: CAWSATYEQYF; v_call: TRBV5-6; j_call: TRBJ2-7; clone_size: .; d_call: .
cdr3_nt: TGTGCCAGCAGCCAAGTCTCTTACGAGCAGTACTTC; cdr3_aa: CASSQVSYEQYF; v_call: TRBV14; j_call: TRBJ2-7; clone_size: few; d_call: .
cdr3_nt: TGTGCCAGCAGCCCCGACACGGAAGAGACCCAGTACTTC; cdr3_aa: CASSPDTEETQYF; v_call: TRBV7-3; j_call: TRBJ2-5; clone_size: few; d_call: .
cdr3_nt: TGTGCCAGCAGCCTAGCGGGCCTCTACAATGAGCGGTTCTTC; cdr3_aa: CASSLAGLYNERFF; v_call: TRBV7-9; j_call: TRBJ2-1; clone_size: .; d_call: TRBD2
cdr3_nt: TGTGCCAGCAGCTTATCGCCGGACAGCGCCTACGAGCAGTACTTC; cdr3_aa: CASSLSPDSAYEQYF; v_call: TRBV7-3; j_call: TRBJ2-7; clone_size: .; d_call: .
cdr3_nt: TGTGCCATCAGTGAAACGGGCTCCTACAATGAGCAGTTCTTC; cdr3_aa: CAISETGSYNEQFF; v_call: TRBV10-3; j_call: TRBJ2-1; clone_size: .; d_call: .
cdr3_nt: TGTGCCAGCAGCTCTGGGACGGTTGCCGACTACGAGCAGTACTTC; cdr3_aa: CASSSGTVADYEQYF; v_call: TRBV5-8; j_call: TRBJ2-7; clone_size: .; d_call: .
cdr3_nt: TGCGCCAGCAGTGGGGGGGCTACCTACGAGCAGTACTTC; cdr3_aa: CASSGGATYEQYF; v_call: TRBV10-2; j_call: TRBJ2-7; clone_size: many; d_call: .
cdr3_nt: TGTGCCAGCAGGGGTTCCTCGCGGGTTAACATTCAGTACTTC; cdr3_aa: CASRGSSRVNIQYF; v_call: TRBV12-3/TRBV12-4; j_call: TRBJ2-4; clone_size: many; d_call: .
cdr3_nt: TGTGCCAGCAGTTTATATAGGGACGGTGGCTACACCTTC; cdr3_aa: CASSLYRDGGYTF; v_call: TRBV27; j_call: TRBJ1-2; clone_size: many; d_call: .
cdr3_nt: TGTGCCAGCAGCCCCGACCGGGGATCGGGTTACGAGCAGTACTTC; cdr3_aa: CASSPDRGSGYEQYF; v_call: TRBV7-3; j_call: TRBJ2-7; clone_size: .; d_call: .
cdr3_nt: TGTGCCAGCAGCTTGAGGGGGACTACCACTAGCGAGCAGTACTTC; cdr3_aa: CASSLRGTTTSEQYF; v_call: TRBV5-8; j_call: TRBJ2-7; clone_size: few; d_call: .
cdr3_nt: TGTGCCACCAGCAGGGACAGGTCTGGCGGGGAGCTGTTTTTT; cdr3_aa: CATSRDRSGGELFF; v_call: TRBV15; j_call: TRBJ2-2; clone_size: many; d_call: TRBD1
cdr3_nt: TGTGCCAGCAGTGAAGCGATCGGATTCTACGAGCAGTACTTC; cdr3_aa: CASSEAIGFYEQYF; v_call: TRBV6-1; j_call: TRBJ2-7; clone_size: few; d_call: .
cdr3_nt: TGCAGTGCTTCTGGGCCCGGGGGCGGGACAGTGTCCTACGAGCAGTACTTC; cdr3_aa: CSASGPGGGTVSYEQYF; v_call: TRBV20-1; j_call: TRBJ2-7; clone_size: .; d_call: .
cdr3_nt: TGTGCCAGCAGCGGTCTTGGAATAGCGGAAGGGAATGAGCAGTTCTTC; cdr3_aa: CASSGLGIAEGNEQFF; v_call: TRBV9; j_call: TRBJ2-1; clone_size: .; d_call: .
cdr3_nt: TGTGCCAGCAGCGGGCGGGGGGTCTACAATGAGCAGTTCTTC; cdr3_aa: CASSGRGVYNEQFF; v_call: TRBV7-8; j_call: TRBJ2-1; clone_size: .; d_call: TRBD2
cdr3_nt: TGTGCCAGCAGTTACCGCCAGGATTCTTCCTACGAGCAGTACTTC; cdr3_aa: CASSYRQDSSYEQYF; v_call: TRBV6-5; j_call: TRBJ2-7; clone_size: .; d_call: .
cdr3_nt: TGCAGTGCGGGGAGAGGGAGCACAGATACGCAGTATTTT; cdr3_aa: CSAGRGSTDTQYF; v_call: TRBV20-1; j_call: TRBJ2-3; clone_size: .; d_call: .
cdr3_nt: TGTGCCAGCAGCCAAGAGTTTTCGTGGGGACAGGATCAATCCTACGAGCAGTACTTC; cdr3_aa: CASSQEFSWGQDQSYEQYF; v_call: TRBV14; j_call: TRBJ2-7; clone_size: .; d_call: TRBD1
cdr3_nt: TGTGCCAGCAGTGAGGTGGGGGACACTGAAGCTTTCTTT; cdr3_aa: CASSEVGDTEAFF; v_call: TRBV25-1; j_call: TRBJ1-1; clone_size: .; d_call: .